The clone carrying this TCR beta chain was seen more than once but under ten times. Its matching antigen is unknown. This sample was taken from a study of T cell responses to AZD1222 COVID-19 vaccine. Regarding the study as a whole: Reportedly, nearly half of unique spike TCRs recognized epitopes outside B.1.351/B.1.1.7 mutations. Clonal diversity was possibly underestimated; the donors were predominantly white British and more often female. After two AZD1222 doses, spike-specific TCR breadth and depth rose versus day 0. No repertoire was sampled before or during the peak T cell response, only after it.

Germline V gene data show CDR1 as LNHNV and CDR2 as YYDKDF (reference sequence). This CDR3 spans 15 amino acids. V lost 1 base, J lost 10 bases, and 14 bases lay in between. Libraries were prepared by immunoSEQ multiplex PCR; TCRdb keeps only in-frame clonotypes and omits some of them. The sample includes over 120,000 clones, 85% to 90% seen only once; the top ten take 5% to 5.5%. The chain has TRBV15 and TRBJ1-6, with D possibly being TRBD1 (5 bases). The source material was peripheral blood, sampled 28 days after the second AZD1222 dose. This receptor was obtained from an adult who received the AZD1222 COVID-19 vaccine. The DNA for the CDR3 is TGTGCCACCAGCAGAGCGAAACAGGCTATCTCACCCCTCCACTTT. Protein sequence: CATSRAKQAISPLHF.